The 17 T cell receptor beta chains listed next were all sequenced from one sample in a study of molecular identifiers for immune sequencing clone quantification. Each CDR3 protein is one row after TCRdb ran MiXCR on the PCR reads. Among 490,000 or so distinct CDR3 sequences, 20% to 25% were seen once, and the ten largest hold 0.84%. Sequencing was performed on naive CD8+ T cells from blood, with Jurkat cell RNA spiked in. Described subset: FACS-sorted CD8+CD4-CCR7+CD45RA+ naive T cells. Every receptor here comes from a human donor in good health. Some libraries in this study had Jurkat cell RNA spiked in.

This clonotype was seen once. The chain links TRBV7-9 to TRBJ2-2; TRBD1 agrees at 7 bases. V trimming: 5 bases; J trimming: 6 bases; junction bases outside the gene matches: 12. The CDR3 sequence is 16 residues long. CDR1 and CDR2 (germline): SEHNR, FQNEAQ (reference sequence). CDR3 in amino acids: CASSRVKGALAGELFF. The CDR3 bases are TGTGCCAGCAGCCGGGTCAAGGGGGCGTTAGCCGGGGAGCTGTTTTTT.

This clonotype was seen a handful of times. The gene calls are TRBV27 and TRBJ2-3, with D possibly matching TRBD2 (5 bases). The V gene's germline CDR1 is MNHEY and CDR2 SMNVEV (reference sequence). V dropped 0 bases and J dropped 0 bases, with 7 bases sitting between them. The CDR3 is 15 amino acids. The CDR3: CASSLSAGSTDTQYF. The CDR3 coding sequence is TGTGCCAGCAGTTTATCCGCGGGCAGCACAGATACGCAGTATTTT.

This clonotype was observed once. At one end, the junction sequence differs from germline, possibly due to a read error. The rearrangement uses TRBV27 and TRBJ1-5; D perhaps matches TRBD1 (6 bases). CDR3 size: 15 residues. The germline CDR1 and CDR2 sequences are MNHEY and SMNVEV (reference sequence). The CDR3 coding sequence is TGTGCCAGCAGTTTCAACAGGGATAGCAGTCAGCCCCAGCATTTT. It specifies CASSFNRDSSQPQHF.

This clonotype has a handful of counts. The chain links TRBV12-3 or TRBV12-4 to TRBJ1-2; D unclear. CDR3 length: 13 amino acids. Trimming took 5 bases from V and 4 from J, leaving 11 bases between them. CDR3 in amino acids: CASSRTVAYGYTF. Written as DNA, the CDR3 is TGTGCCAGCAGTAGGACGGTAGCCTATGGCTACACCTTC.

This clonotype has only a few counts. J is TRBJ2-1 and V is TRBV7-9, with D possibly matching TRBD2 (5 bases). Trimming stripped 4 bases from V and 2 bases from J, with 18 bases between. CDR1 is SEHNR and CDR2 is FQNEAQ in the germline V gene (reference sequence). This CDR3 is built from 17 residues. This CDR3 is CASSSPGADHTYNEQFF. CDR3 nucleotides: TGTGCCAGCAGCTCCCCAGGAGCGGATCATACCTACAATGAGCAGTTCTTC.

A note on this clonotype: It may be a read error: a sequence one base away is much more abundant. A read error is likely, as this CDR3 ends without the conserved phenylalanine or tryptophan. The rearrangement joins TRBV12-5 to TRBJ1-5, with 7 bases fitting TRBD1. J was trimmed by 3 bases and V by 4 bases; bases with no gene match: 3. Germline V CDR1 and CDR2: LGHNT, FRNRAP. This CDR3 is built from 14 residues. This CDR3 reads CASGSTGFNQPQHS. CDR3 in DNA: TGTGCTAGTGGTTCGACAGGGTTCAATCAGCCCCAGCATTCT.

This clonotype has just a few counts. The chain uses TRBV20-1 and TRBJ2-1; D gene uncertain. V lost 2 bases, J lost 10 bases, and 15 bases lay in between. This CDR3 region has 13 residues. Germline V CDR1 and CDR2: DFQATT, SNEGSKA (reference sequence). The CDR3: CSARQLAGTEQFF. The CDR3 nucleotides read TGCAGTGCTAGACAACTGGCCGGCACGGAGCAGTTCTTC.

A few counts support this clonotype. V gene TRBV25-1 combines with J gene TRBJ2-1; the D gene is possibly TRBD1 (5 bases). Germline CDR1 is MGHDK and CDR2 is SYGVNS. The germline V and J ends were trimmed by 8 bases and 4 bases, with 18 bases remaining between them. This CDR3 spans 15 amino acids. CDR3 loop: CASHAGQGYYNEQFF. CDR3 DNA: TGTGCCAGCCACGCCGGTCAGGGATATTACAATGAGCAGTTCTTC.

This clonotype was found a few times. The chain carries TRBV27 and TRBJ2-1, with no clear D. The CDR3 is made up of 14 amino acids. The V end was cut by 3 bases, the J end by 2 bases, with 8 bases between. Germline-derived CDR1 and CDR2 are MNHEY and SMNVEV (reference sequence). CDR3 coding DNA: TGTGCCAGCAGTTTCGATTCTCCCTACAATGAGCAGTTCTTC. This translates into CASSFDSPYNEQFF.

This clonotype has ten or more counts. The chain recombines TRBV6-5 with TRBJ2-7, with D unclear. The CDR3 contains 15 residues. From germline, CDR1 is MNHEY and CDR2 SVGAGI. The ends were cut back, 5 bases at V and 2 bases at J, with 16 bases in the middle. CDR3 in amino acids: CASSTDPGPPYEQYF. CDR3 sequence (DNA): TGTGCCAGCAGTACTGATCCGGGCCCACCCTACGAGCAGTACTTC.

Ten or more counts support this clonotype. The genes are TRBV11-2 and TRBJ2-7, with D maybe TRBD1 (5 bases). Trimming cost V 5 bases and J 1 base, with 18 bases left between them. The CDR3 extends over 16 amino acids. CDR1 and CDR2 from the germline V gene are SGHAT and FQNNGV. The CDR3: CASSPQPKTDSYEQYF. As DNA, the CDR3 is TGTGCCAGCAGCCCACAGCCCAAGACAGATTCCTACGAGCAGTACTTC.

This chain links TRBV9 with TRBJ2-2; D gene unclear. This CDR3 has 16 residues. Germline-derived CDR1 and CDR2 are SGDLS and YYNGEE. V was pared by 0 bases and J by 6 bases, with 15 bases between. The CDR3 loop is CASSVATERASGELFF. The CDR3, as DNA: TGTGCCAGCAGCGTAGCTACCGAGCGAGCCTCCGGGGAGCTGTTTTTT. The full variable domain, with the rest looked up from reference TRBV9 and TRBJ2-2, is DSGVTQTPKHLITATGQRVTLRCSPRSGDLSVYWYQQSLDQGLQFLIQYYNGEERAKGNILERFSAQQFPDLHSELNLSSLELGDSALYFCASSVATERASGELFFGEGSRLTVL.

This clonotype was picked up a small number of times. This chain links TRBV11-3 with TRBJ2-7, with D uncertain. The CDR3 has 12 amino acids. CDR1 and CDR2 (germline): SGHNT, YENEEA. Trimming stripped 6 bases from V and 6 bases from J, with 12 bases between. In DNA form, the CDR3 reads TGTGCCAGCAGTTCTTATCCCGGCGAGCAGTACTTC. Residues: CASSSYPGEQYF.

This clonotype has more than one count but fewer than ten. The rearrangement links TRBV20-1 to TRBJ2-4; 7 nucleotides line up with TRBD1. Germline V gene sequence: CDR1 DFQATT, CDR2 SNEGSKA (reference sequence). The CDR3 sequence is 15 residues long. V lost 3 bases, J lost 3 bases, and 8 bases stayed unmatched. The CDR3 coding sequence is TGCAGTGCTAGTGAGGGGGCGCAGGACAAAAACATTCAGTACTTC. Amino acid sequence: CSASEGAQDKNIQYF.

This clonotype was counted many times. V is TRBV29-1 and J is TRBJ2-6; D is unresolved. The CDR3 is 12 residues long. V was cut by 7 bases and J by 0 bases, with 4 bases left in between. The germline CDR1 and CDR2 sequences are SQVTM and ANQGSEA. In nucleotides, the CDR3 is TGCAGCGGAATCTCTGGGGCCAACGTCCTGACTTTC. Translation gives CSGISGANVLTF.

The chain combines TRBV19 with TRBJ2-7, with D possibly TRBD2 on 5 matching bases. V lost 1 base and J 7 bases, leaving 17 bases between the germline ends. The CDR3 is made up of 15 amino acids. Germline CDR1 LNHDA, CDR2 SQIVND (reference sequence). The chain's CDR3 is CASSIAGKSHGEQYF. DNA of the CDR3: TGTGCCAGTAGTATAGCGGGAAAGTCCCATGGAGAGCAGTACTTC.

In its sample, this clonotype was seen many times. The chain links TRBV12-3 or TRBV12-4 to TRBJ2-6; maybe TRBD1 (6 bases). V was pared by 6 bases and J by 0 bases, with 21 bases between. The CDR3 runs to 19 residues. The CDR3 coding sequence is TGTGCCAGCAGCCTATCACCGGGACAAACAATCTCTGGGGCCAACGTCCTGACTTTC. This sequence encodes CASSLSPGQTISGANVLTF.